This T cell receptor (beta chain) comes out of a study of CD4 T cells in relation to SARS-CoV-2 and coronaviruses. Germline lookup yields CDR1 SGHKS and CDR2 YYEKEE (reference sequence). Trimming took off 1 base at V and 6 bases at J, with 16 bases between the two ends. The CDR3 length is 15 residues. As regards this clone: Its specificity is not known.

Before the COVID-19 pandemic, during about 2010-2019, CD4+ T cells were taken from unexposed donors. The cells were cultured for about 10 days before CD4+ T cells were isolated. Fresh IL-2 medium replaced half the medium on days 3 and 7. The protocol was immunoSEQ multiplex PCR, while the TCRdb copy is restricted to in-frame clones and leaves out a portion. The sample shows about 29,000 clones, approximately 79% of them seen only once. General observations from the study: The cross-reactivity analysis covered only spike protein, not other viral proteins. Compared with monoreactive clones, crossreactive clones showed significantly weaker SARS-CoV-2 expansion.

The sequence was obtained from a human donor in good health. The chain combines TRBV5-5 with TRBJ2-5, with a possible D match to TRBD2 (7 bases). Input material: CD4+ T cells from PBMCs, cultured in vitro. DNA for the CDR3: TGTGCCAGCAGCTTGATCTGGCGGGGGCGTAAGACCCAGTACTTC. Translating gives CASSLIWRGRKTQYF.